This T cell receptor (beta chain) originates from a study of early T cells in non-severe SARS-CoV-2 infection. Study background: Whole-blood bulk RNA, unsorted, was sequenced, and chains were unpaired.

TCRdb reanalysed the 5' RACE reads using MiXCR and keeps one entry per CDR3 protein. The sample has around 61,000 distinct CDR3 sequences, over 12% seen once. This CDR3 spans 13 amino acids. The ends lost 6 bases at V and 1 base at J; junction bases unmatched: 5. CDR1 and CDR2 from the germline V gene are DFQATT and SNEGSKA (reference sequence). At least ten counts were recorded for this clonotype. Sequenced here: whole blood, sampled at baseline. The origin of this receptor is an adult who was a healthcare worker with PCR-confirmed SARS-CoV-2 infection or an uninfected control (not recorded which). The genes are TRBV20-1 and TRBJ1-2; 7 bases map to TRBD1. For the CDR3, the DNA is TGCAGTGCCCGACAGGGACATAACTATGGCTACACCTTC. Translation gives CSARQGHNYGYTF.